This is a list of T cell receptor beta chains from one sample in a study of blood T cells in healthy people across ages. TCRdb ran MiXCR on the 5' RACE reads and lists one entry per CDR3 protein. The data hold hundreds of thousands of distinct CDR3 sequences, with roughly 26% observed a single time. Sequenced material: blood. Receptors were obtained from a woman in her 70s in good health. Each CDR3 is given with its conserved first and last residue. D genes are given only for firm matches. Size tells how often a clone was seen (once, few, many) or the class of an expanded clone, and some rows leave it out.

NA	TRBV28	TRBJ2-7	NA	TGTGCCAGCAGTTTATTAAGTGGTACGCAGTACTTC	CASSLLSGTQYF
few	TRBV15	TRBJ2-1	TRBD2	TGTGCCACCAGCAGAGATTTAAGTAGCGGGACTACGGGTAATGAGCAGTTCTTC	CATSRDLSSGTTGNEQFF
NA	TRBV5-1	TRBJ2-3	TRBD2	TGCGCCAGCAGCGCCTCCGTGGCGGGGGGGGAAGGAGATACGCAGTATTTT	CASSASVAGGEGDTQYF
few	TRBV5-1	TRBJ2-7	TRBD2	TGCGCCAGCAGCTTGGGTGGGAGAGGACGACTAGCGGGAGATATCGAGCAGTACTTC	CASSLGGRGRLAGDIEQYF
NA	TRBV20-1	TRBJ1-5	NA	TGCAGTGCTAGAGATAGCCGAGGGACACAATATAGCAATCAGCCCCAGCATTTT	CSARDSRGTQYSNQPQHF
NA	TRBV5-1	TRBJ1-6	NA	TGCGCCAGCAGCAGAGACATACCCGCGAATTCACCCCTCCACTTT	CASSRDIPANSPLHF
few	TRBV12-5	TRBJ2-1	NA	TGTGCTAGTGGGATCGGGAGTACTTACAATGAGCAGTTCTTC	CASGIGSTYNEQFF
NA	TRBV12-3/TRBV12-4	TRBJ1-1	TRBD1	TGTGCCAGCAGACCGCTTCCGGGACAGGAAGTTTATGAAGCTTTCTTT	CASRPLPGQEVYEAFF
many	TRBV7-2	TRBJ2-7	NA	TGTGCCAGCAGCTTATCTAGTACGTACGAGCAGTACTTC	CASSLSSTYEQYF
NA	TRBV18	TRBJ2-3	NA	TGTGCCAGCTCACCCAACCCAGATACGCAGTATTTT	CASSPNPDTQYF
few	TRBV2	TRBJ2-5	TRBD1	TGTGCCAGCCGGGACAGGGGTTTGACCCAGTACTTC	CASRDRGLTQYF
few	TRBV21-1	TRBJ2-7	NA	TGTGCCAGCAGCAATCCGGGACGCGGACCCGGCGAGCAGTACTTC	CASSNPGRGPGEQYF
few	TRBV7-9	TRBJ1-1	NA	TGTGCCAGCAGCTCCAGGGGCTTGGGGGCAGGCACTGAAGCTTTCTTT	CASSSRGLGAGTEAFF
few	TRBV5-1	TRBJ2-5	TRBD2	TGCGCCAGCAGCCCCACCTCCGGGGGGGATGAGACCCAGTACTTC	CASSPTSGGDETQYF
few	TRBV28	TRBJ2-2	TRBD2	TGTGCCAGCAGTTCGCCGGGACTAGCGATCACCGGGGAGCTGTTTTTT	CASSSPGLAITGELFF
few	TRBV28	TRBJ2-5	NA	TGTGCCAGCAGTTCCTACACGGGGGAGCAGTACTTC	CASSSYTGEQYF